This T cell receptor (beta chain) was recorded in a study of cytotoxic CD8 clonotypes in ibrutinib-treated CLL. Worth noting for this clone: Its cognate antigen is unknown.

Sequenced by immunoSEQ multiplex PCR; TCRdb stores in-frame clones only, minus some. The profile covers about 130,000 clones, with 70% to 80% appearing a single time and roughly 4.7% taken by the ten largest. The CDR3 extends over 14 amino acids. After removal of 4 bases from V and 7 bases from J, the junction contained 8 bases not matched to a gene. The germline V gene has CDR1 SGHNT and CDR2 YYREEE (reference sequence). Study-wide results and caveats: Clonality increased at ibrutinib response and stayed stable in sustained remission. At progression, however, it fell back toward baseline.

The material was PBMCs, obtained after 24 months of ibrutinib treatment. V and J are TRBV5-4 and TRBJ2-5, with 9 bases matching TRBD1. The receptor comes from a human donor with chronic lymphocytic leukemia. CDR3 nucleotide sequence: TGTGCCAGCAGCCCCCGGGACAGGGATGGGACCCAGTACTTC. Translated, it gives CASSPRDRDGTQYF. Looking up the rest from reference TRBV5-4 and TRBJ2-5 gives the full variable domain: ETGVTQSPTHLIKTRGQQVTLRCSSQSGHNTVSWYQQALGQGPQFIFQYYREEENGRGNFPPRFSGLQFPNYSSELNVNALELDDSALYLCASSPRDRDGTQYFGPGTRLLVL.